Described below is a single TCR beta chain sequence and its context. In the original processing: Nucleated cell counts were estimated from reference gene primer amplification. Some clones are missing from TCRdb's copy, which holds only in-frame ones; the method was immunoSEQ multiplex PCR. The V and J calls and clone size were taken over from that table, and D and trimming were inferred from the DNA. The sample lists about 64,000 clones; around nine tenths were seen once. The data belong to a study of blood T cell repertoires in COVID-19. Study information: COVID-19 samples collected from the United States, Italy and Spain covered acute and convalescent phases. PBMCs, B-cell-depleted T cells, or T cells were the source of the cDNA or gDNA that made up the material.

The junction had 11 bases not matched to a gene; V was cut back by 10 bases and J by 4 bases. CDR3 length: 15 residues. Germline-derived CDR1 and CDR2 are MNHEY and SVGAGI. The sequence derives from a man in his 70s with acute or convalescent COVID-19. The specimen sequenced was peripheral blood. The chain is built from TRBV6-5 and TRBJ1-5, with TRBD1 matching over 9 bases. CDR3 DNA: TGTGCCACAATTCATGGGACAGGGCTTAATCAGCCCCAGCATTTT. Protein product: CATIHGTGLNQPQHF.